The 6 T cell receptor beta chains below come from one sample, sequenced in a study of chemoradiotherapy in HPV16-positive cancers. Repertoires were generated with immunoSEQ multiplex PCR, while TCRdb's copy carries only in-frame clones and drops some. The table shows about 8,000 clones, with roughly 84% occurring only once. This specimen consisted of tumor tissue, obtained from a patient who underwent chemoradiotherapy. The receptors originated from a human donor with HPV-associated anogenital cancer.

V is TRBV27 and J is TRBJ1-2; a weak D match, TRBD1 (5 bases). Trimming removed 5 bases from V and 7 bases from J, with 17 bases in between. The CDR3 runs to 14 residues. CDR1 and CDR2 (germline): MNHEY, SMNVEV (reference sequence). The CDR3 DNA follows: TGTGCCAGCAGTCTTTACCCCGGGGCGGTTGGCTACACCTTC. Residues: CASSLYPGAVGYTF.

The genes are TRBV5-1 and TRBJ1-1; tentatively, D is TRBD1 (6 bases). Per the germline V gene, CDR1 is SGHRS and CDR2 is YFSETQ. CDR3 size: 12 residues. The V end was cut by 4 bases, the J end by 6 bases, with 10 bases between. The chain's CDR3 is CASSEQGSEAFF. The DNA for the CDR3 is TGCGCCAGCAGCGAACAGGGTTCTGAAGCTTTCTTT. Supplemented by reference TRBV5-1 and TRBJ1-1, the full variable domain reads KAGVTQTPRYLIKTRGQQVTLSCSPISGHRSVSWYQQTPGQGLQFLFEYFSETQRNKGNFPGRFSGRQFSNSRSEMNVSTLELGDSALYLCASSEQGSEAFFGQGTRLTVV.

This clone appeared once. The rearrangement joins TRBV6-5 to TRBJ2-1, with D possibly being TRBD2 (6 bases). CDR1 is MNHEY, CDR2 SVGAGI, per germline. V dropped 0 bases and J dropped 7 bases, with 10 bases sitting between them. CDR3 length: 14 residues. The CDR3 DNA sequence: TGTGCCAGCAGTTACTCGGGACTGTCGAATGAGCAGTTCTTC. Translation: CASSYSGLSNEQFF.

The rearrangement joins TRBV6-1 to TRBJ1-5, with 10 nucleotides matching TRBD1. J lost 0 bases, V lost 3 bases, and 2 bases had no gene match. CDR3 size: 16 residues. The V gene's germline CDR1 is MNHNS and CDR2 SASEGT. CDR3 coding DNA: TGTGCCAGCAGTGAGGGGACAGGGGCTAGCAATCAGCCCCAGCATTTT. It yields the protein CASSEGTGASNQPQHF.

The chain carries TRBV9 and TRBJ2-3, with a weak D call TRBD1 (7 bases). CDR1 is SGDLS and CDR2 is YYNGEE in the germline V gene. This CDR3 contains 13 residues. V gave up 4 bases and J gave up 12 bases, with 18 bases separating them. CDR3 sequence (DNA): TGTGCCAGCAGCAGGAGGGGGGACAGCTTCCAGTATTTT. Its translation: CASSRRGDSFQYF.

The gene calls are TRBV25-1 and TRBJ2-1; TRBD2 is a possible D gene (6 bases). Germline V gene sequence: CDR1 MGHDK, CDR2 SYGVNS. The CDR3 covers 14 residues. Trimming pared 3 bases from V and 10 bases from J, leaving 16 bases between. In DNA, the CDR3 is TGTGCCAGCAGTGAGGCGGGGCGGGCGAGGGAGCAGTTCTTC. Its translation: CASSEAGRAREQFF.